A single sample is the source of the 21 T cell receptor beta chains below, sequenced in a study of metastatic and nonmetastatic thyroid tumors. Not a single patient had been given any form of treatment at any point before undergoing thyroid surgery. TCRdb re-called clones from the PCR reads using MiXCR. The sample lists fewer than 25,000 clones; under 30% were seen once. The material sequenced was blood. Receptors were obtained from a male donor with papillary thyroid cancer or a benign thyroid nodule (not recorded which). Some clones in this sample may be carry-over from other donors' samples.

This clone was observed many times. V and J are TRBV3-1 and TRBJ1-5; D gene ambiguous. This CDR3 comprises 15 residues. Germline V gene data show CDR1 as LGHDT and CDR2 as YNNKEL (reference sequence). Trimming left V 0 bases short and J 6 bases short, with 12 bases between. The CDR3 spells CASSQEGAGSQPQHF. The CDR3 nucleotides read TGTGCCAGCAGCCAAGAGGGTGCGGGAAGTCAGCCCCAGCATTTT.

In its sample, this clone was seen a few times. Relative to the germline gene, one junction end is altered; a read error may explain this. The rearrangement links TRBV28 to TRBJ2-6, with TRBD1 identical over 9 bases. The CDR3 loop spans 19 amino acids. Germline loops: CDR1 MDHEN, CDR2 SYDVKM. CDR3 nucleotide sequence: TGTGCCAGCAGATCCGCCACAGGGGGCGTTTTCTCTGGGGCCAACGTCCTGACCTTC. Amino acids: CASRSATGGVFSGANVLTF.

At least ten counts were recorded for this clone. V usage is TRBV6-1 and J usage is TRBJ1-2; TRBD1 aligns across 7 bases. J was trimmed by 5 bases and V by 7 bases; bases with no gene match: 13. Germline V gives CDR1 MNHNS, CDR2 SASEGT. The CDR3 length is 15 residues. The CDR3 DNA sequence: TGTGCCAGCATGGGGGGGCCAGGGGGAAGGTATGGCTACACCTTC. This sequence encodes CASMGGPGGRYGYTF.

CDR3 sequence: CASSLMTTDNEQFF. The DNA of the CDR3 is TGTGCCAGTAGTTTGATGACTACGGACAATGAGCAGTTCTTC. V gene TRBV19 combines with J gene TRBJ2-1; D is perhaps TRBD2 (5 bases). V was trimmed by 5 bases and J by 5 bases, leaving 13 bases between them. The CDR3 runs to 14 residues. Germline lookup yields CDR1 LNHDA and CDR2 SQIVND (reference sequence).

The CDR3 protein is CASTQTSNQPQHF. The CDR3 DNA sequence: TGTGCCAGCACCCAGACTAGCAATCAGCCCCAGCATTTT. The chain employs TRBV6-1 and TRBJ1-5, with D unresolved. Trimming pared 7 bases from V and 0 bases from J, leaving 7 bases between. Germline CDR1 and CDR2: MNHNS and SASEGT. The length of the CDR3 is 13 residues.

This clone has a handful of counts. The rearrangement joins TRBV6-1 to TRBJ2-3; D tentatively reads TRBD1 or TRBD2 (5 bases each). Germline V gene data show CDR1 as MNHNS and CDR2 as SASEGT. Between the trimmed V and J ends, which lost 6 bases and 0 bases, there was a span of 10 bases. This CDR3 has 14 residues. The CDR3 loop is CASSRRDSTDTQYF. The CDR3 nucleotides are TGTGCCAGCAGCAGACGGGACAGCACAGATACGCAGTATTTT.

The genes are TRBV7-9 and TRBJ1-2; the D is unclear. Trimming removed 5 bases from V and 4 bases from J, with 11 bases in between. The CDR3 length is 13 residues. Germline V gene sequence: CDR1 SEHNR, CDR2 FQNEAQ (reference sequence). The DNA for the CDR3 is TGTGCCAGCAGCCCGCAGCTACTCTATGGCTACACCTTC. Encoded protein: CASSPQLLYGYTF.

This sequence joins TRBV20-1 and TRBJ2-3; D is unclear. The germline V and J ends were trimmed by 2 bases and 5 bases, with 11 bases remaining between them. Germline V lookup: CDR1 DFQATT, CDR2 SNEGSKA (reference sequence). The CDR3 is 13 amino acids. The CDR3 loop reads CSARSRVEDTQYF. CDR3 bases: TGCAGTGCTAGATCTCGGGTGGAAGATACGCAGTATTTT.

With regard to this clone: This may be a read error: a much more frequent sequence differs by one nucleotide. This chain connects TRBV7-2 to TRBJ2-5; 8 bases are shared with TRBD1. The CDR3 consists of 14 residues. Trimming at V came to 3 bases and at J to 10 bases, leaving 10 bases not matched to a gene. Germline CDR1 is SGHTA and CDR2 is FQGNSA. CDR3 region: CASSLGRNRGNQYF. For the CDR3, the DNA is TGTGCCAGCAGCTTGGGCAGAAACAGGGGGAACCAGTACTTC.

This clone was seen many times. This chain uses TRBV12-3 or TRBV12-4 with TRBJ2-3; TRBD2 might be the D (5 bases). This CDR3 region has 16 residues. Deletions cut 3 bases from V and 4 bases from J, with 17 bases between. The CDR3 protein is CASSFGREFSADTQYF. In nucleotides, the CDR3 is TGTGCCAGCAGTTTTGGGCGTGAGTTTAGCGCAGATACGCAGTATTTT.

J is TRBJ1-6 and V is TRBV11-1; D might be TRBD1 (6 bases). V was pared by 5 bases and J by 5 bases, with 10 bases between. The CDR3 is 14 residues long. CDR1 SGHAT and CDR2 FQDESV come from the germline V gene (reference sequence). CDR3 sequence reads: CASSRTVNNSPLHF. In DNA, the CDR3 is TGTGCCAGCAGCCGGACAGTTAATAATTCACCCCTCCACTTT.

As to this clone: A much larger clone is a single base away; this may be a read error. The gene calls are TRBV7-3 and TRBJ1-1; TRBD1 is a possible D gene (5 bases). The germline gives CDR1 SGHTA, CDR2 FQGTGA. The CDR3 has 15 residues. Trimming took off 2 bases at V and 5 bases at J, with 15 bases between the two ends. The CDR3 DNA follows: TGTGCCAGCAGCTTAGAGGCCAGGGCGAAAACTGAAGCTTTCTTT. As protein: CASSLEARAKTEAFF.

The chain has TRBV27 and TRBJ1-2; no reliable D call. Germline CDR1 is MNHEY and CDR2 is SMNVEV (reference sequence). The CDR3 extends over 15 amino acids. The ends were cut back, 2 bases at V and 4 bases at J, with 14 bases in the middle. The CDR3 is CASSLDPHLGYGYTF. The CDR3 region has the DNA TGTGCCAGCAGTTTAGATCCCCATCTAGGCTATGGCTACACCTTC.

Concerning this clone: An end of the junction differs from the germline gene, which may be a read error. The chain combines TRBV4-1 with TRBJ2-5; 9 bases are shared with TRBD2. The CDR3 loop spans 17 amino acids. Germline V CDR1 and CDR2: MGHRA, YSYEKL. The chain's CDR3 is CASSKDNGLAGDETQYF. In DNA, the CDR3 is TGCGCCAGCAGCAAAGATAATGGGTTAGCGGGAGATGAGACCCAGTACTTC.

This clone has a count of ten or more. The chain combines TRBV30 with TRBJ1-2, with TRBD1 as a possible D gene (6 bases). The CDR3 sequence is 12 residues long. The germline gives CDR1 GTSNPN, CDR2 SVGIG (reference sequence). Between the trimmed V and J ends, which lost 0 bases and 11 bases, there was a span of 13 bases. CDR3 in DNA: TGTGCCTGGAGTGTACTAGACAGGCCATACACCTTC. Amino acids: CAWSVLDRPYTF.

The rearrangement uses TRBV28 and TRBJ1-2; 8 nucleotides align to TRBD1. From germline, CDR1 is MDHEN and CDR2 SYDVKM. The ends lost 3 bases at V and 4 bases at J; junction bases unmatched: 4. The CDR3 length is 14 residues. CDR3 loop: CASSFNRGFYGYTF. The DNA of the CDR3 is TGTGCCAGCAGTTTTAACAGGGGGTTCTATGGCTACACCTTC.

In this sample, this clone turned up a few times. This may be a read error: a much more frequent sequence differs by one nucleotide. In the same sample, other DNA sequences code for this CDR3. The chain uses TRBV6-2 or TRBV6-3 and TRBJ2-4; D may correspond to TRBD1 or TRBD2 (5 bases each). The CDR3 covers 14 residues. Germline-derived CDR1 and CDR2 are MNHEY and SVGEGT. Deletions cut 3 bases from V and 6 bases from J, with 12 bases between. The CDR3 nucleotides are TGTGCCAGCAGTTATGAGAGGGGAAGAAACATTCAGTACTTC. Amino acid sequence: CASSYERGRNIQYF.

This clone showed up many times. The J gene is TRBJ1-2, the V gene TRBV2, with D maybe TRBD1 (5 bases). CDR1 is SNHLY and CDR2 is FYNNEI in the germline V gene. The CDR3 has 13 amino acids. V was clipped by 3 bases and J by 7 bases, with 12 bases between them. CDR3 sequence reads: CASSDGRELGYTF. CDR3 coding DNA: TGTGCCAGCAGTGACGGCAGGGAGCTTGGCTACACCTTC.

The V call is TRBV5-1, the J call TRBJ2-3; TRBD1 agrees at 7 bases. The CDR3 runs 16 residues. The trim removed 0 bases at V and 6 bases at J, leaving 10 bases unmatched. Germline V gives CDR1 SGHRS, CDR2 YFSETQ. CDR3: CASSLGRGPSSDTQYF. DNA of the CDR3: TGCGCCAGCAGCTTGGGAAGGGGGCCGTCGTCGGATACGCAGTATTTT.

The sample holds many counts of this clone. This sequence joins TRBV5-6 and TRBJ1-5; D call uncertain. The CDR3 spans 15 residues. V was shortened by 0 bases and J by 2 bases, with 9 bases between the two germline ends. The V gene's germline CDR1 is SGHDT and CDR2 YYEEEE. The DNA of the CDR3 is TGTGCCAGCAGCTTGGGAGGTTGGGGCAATCAGCCCCAGCATTTT. Translation gives CASSLGGWGNQPQHF.

This clone has ten or more counts. The chain recombines TRBV3-1 with TRBJ1-3, with 9 bases that match TRBD1. The CDR3 consists of 18 residues. The V and J ends lost 3 bases and 0 bases, in that order; junction bases with no gene match: 9. The germline gives CDR1 LGHDT, CDR2 YNNKEL (reference sequence). CDR3 region: CASSHNRGRSGSGNTIYF. In DNA form, the CDR3 reads TGTGCCAGCAGCCATAACAGGGGGCGCTCAGGCTCTGGAAACACCATATATTTT.